The 15 T cell receptor beta chains reported below all come from one sample, sequenced in a study of blood T cell repertoires in COVID-19. The assay was immunoSEQ multiplex PCR, and TCRdb's table has in-frame clones only and misses some. The sample holds roughly 27,000 clones, nearly 80% seen once. The sample was peripheral blood. Every receptor here comes from a woman aged 70-85 years with acute or convalescent COVID-19.

This rearrangement joins TRBV28 to TRBJ1-4; no definite D call. There are 12 residues in the CDR3. Germline assignment: CDR1 MDHEN and CDR2 SYDVKM. V lost 5 bases to trimming and J lost 6 bases, with 7 bases between them. The CDR3 region is CASSRQDEKLFF. The CDR3 DNA reads TGTGCCAGCAGTCGGCAGGATGAAAAACTGTTTTTT.

This rearrangement joins TRBV19 to TRBJ2-3; 11 nucleotides agree with TRBD2. CDR1 is LNHDA, CDR2 SQIVND, per germline (reference sequence). CDR3 length: 16 residues. The V gene end was trimmed by 3 bases and the J gene end by 4 bases; junction bases not matched to a gene: 6. The DNA of the CDR3 is TGTGCCAGTAGTATGGGACTAGCGGTTGTCTCAGATACGCAGTATTTT. Protein: CASSMGLAVVSDTQYF.

The V and J genes are TRBV9 and TRBJ1-2; 7 bases fit TRBD1. V gave up 3 bases and J gave up 1 base; unmatched junction bases: 3. This CDR3 spans 14 amino acids. The germline V gene has CDR1 SGDLS and CDR2 YYNGEE. For the CDR3, the DNA is TGTGCCAGCAGCGCCGACAGGGTTAACTATGGCTACACCTTC. Amino acids: CASSADRVNYGYTF.

The chain joins TRBV19 to TRBJ1-5; 10 bases line up with TRBD1. Germline assignment: CDR1 LNHDA and CDR2 SQIVND (reference sequence). V was pared by 1 base and J by 7 bases, with 4 bases of the junction left unmatched. The CDR3 has 15 amino acids. In DNA form, the CDR3 reads TGTGCCAGTAGTATAGCCGGGACAGGGGCCCAGCCCCAGCATTTT. It specifies CASSIAGTGAQPQHF.

This chain uses TRBV27 with TRBJ2-2; 7 nucleotides line up with TRBD1. The germline V gene encodes CDR1 MNHEY and CDR2 SMNVEV (reference sequence). V lost 3 bases to trimming and J lost 7 bases; unmatched junction nucleotides: 8. This CDR3 spans 15 amino acids. The DNA of the CDR3 is TGTGCCAGCAGTTTGGGACAGTTATTCGGCGGGGAGCTGTTTTTT. Its protein is CASSLGQLFGGELFF.

This chain uses TRBV3-1 (or the pseudogene TRBV3-2) with TRBJ1-3; tentatively, D is TRBD1 (5 bases). Germline V lookup: CDR1 LGHDT, CDR2 YNNKEL (reference sequence). This CDR3 contains 14 residues. V shed 2 bases and J shed 5 bases, with 10 bases lying between them. Here the CDR3 reads CASSQRQQRNTIYF. DNA for the CDR3: TGTGCCAGCAGCCAAAGACAGCAGAGAAACACCATATATTTT.

The V and J genes are TRBV29-1 and TRBJ1-1, with D possibly matching TRBD1 (6 bases). Germline V lookup: CDR1 SQVTM, CDR2 ANQGSEA. V was pared by 5 bases and J by 5 bases, with 12 bases between. This CDR3 has 12 amino acids. The CDR3 DNA follows: TGCAGCGTTAGGGTGAGGGGGACTGAAGCTTTCTTT. This encodes CSVRVRGTEAFF.

This chain connects TRBV2 to TRBJ1-6, with a possible D match to TRBD1 (5 bases). This CDR3 spans 15 amino acids. Germline-derived CDR1 and CDR2 are SNHLY and FYNNEI. Trimming left V 0 bases short and J 10 bases short, with 13 bases between. CDR3 protein: CASSEAVQGASPLHF. CDR3 sequence (DNA): TGTGCCAGCAGTGAAGCAGTGCAGGGCGCCTCACCCCTCCACTTT. Combining the CDR3 with reference TRBV2 and TRBJ1-6 gives the whole variable domain EPEVTQTPSHQVTQMGQEVILRCVPISNHLYFYWYRQILGQKVEFLVSFYNNEISEKSEIFDDQFSVERPDGSNFTLKIRSTKLEDSAMYFCASSEAVQGASPLHFGNGTRLTVT.

The chain joins TRBV7-9 to TRBJ1-1; possibly TRBD1 for D (6 bases). The germline gives CDR1 SEHNR, CDR2 FQNEAQ (reference sequence). V shed 5 bases and J shed 4 bases, with 14 bases lying between them. The CDR3 has 14 residues. The CDR3 protein is CASSPADSFTEAFF. In DNA form, the CDR3 reads TGTGCCAGCAGCCCAGCGGACAGCTTCACTGAAGCTTTCTTT. The complete variable domain, with remaining parts taken from reference TRBV7-9 and TRBJ1-1, reads DTGVSQNPRHKITKRGQNVTFRCDPISEHNRLYWYRQTLGQGPEFLTYFQNEAQLEKSRLLSDRFSAERPKGSFSTLEIQRTEQGDSAMYLCASSPADSFTEAFFGQGTRLTVV.

This clone was seen more than once but under ten times. The rearrangement uses TRBV5-6 and TRBJ2-3; 8 bases line up with TRBD2. The CDR3 is 14 amino acids. V gave up 2 bases and J gave up 10 bases; unmatched junction bases: 9. Germline CDR1 is SGHDT and CDR2 is YYEEEE. CDR3 nucleotide sequence: TGTGCCAGCAGCTTCCCAACGCCGGGACTAGCGCAGTATTTT. It codes for CASSFPTPGLAQYF.

By sample share, this clone is medium-sized (0.01 to 0.1%). The chain combines TRBV28 with TRBJ2-7; D uncertain. Germline lookup yields CDR1 MDHEN and CDR2 SYDVKM. V shed 1 base and J shed 0 bases, with 7 bases lying between them. The CDR3 covers 14 residues. The CDR3 DNA reads as TGTGCCAGCAGTTTATTGGGCACCTCCTACGAGCAGTACTTC. The encoded protein is CASSLLGTSYEQYF.

This clone was recorded only once. J is TRBJ2-7 and V is TRBV5-1; 9 nucleotides line up with TRBD2. Per the germline V gene, CDR1 is SGHRS and CDR2 is YFSETQ. The trim removed 4 bases at V and 2 bases at J, leaving 7 bases unmatched. This CDR3 contains 15 residues. The CDR3 loop is CASSVGLAPTYEQYF. Here the CDR3 DNA reads TGCGCCAGCAGCGTCGGACTAGCGCCAACCTACGAGCAGTACTTC.

CDR3 residues: CAISPTAGIPYEQYF. The CDR3 coding sequence is TGTGCCATCAGTCCAACGGCAGGGATTCCCTACGAGCAGTACTTC. The chain carries TRBV10-3 and TRBJ2-7; weak D call: TRBD1 (5 bases). Germline V gene data show CDR1 as ENHRY and CDR2 as SYGVKD. The CDR3 spans 15 residues. Trimming cost V 5 bases and J 2 bases, with 16 bases left between them.

This rearrangement joins TRBV6-2 or TRBV6-3 to TRBJ1-5; D is perhaps TRBD1 (6 bases). In germline, CDR1 is MNHEY, CDR2 SVGEGT. Deletions cut 2 bases from V and 2 bases from J, with 13 bases between. The CDR3 is 16 amino acids. The CDR3 is CASSYGTTAGNQPQHF. The CDR3 DNA sequence: TGTGCCAGCAGTTACGGGACAACCGCAGGCAATCAGCCCCAGCATTTT.

V is TRBV14 and J is TRBJ2-3; D is possibly TRBD2 (5 bases). V was clipped by 4 bases and J by 4 bases, with 9 bases between them. Germline V CDR1 and CDR2: SGHDN, FVKESK. There are 13 residues in the CDR3. The DNA of the CDR3 is TGTGCCAGCAGCCGGGAGTACGCAGATACGCAGTATTTT. Its translation: CASSREYADTQYF.